The source of this T cell receptor (beta chain) is a study of regulatory T cells in long-lasting Graves disease. Regarding the study as a whole: Thyroid tissue went unexamined; only peripheral blood was analyzed.

This clonotype was seen more than once but under ten times. Its antigen is unknown. With iRepertoire HTBI primers and Arm-PCR of CDR3 regions, TCR beta libraries were built. One entry per CDR3 protein results from TCRdb running MiXCR on the multiplex PCR reads. The data hold about 400,000 distinct CDR3 sequences, with around 21% observed a single time. Germline V gene data show CDR1 as DFQATT and CDR2 as SNEGSKA (reference sequence). The CDR3 extends over 17 amino acids. With 0 bases removed from V and 3 bases from J, the gap between germline ends came to 20 bases. The time point denotes: persistent/refractory GD, antithyroid drugs over 5 years with positive TRAb. The TCR library was made from RNA extracted from PBMCs. Graves' disease diagnosis used American Thyroid Association guidelines. From an endocrinology department in Xi'an, China, came the patients. EDTA tubes collected roughly 9.6 milliliters of peripheral blood.

The receptor was isolated from a female donor with Graves disease. The chain carries TRBV20-1 and TRBJ1-2; D might be TRBD1 (6 bases). The sequencing here drew on peripheral blood mononuclear cells (PBMCs), taken when the disease was refractory, from a patient treated with antithyroid drugs. The CDR3 bases are TGCAGTGCTAGAGATCTGGGGGGGCGGGGGCAAGACTATGGCTACACCTTC. Translating gives CSARDLGGRGQDYGYTF.